This record looks at one T cell receptor beta chain sequence and its context. This clone has just one count. There is no known antigen for this receptor. Base qualities are not recorded, but no much larger clone differs from it by a single base. For the CD8 naive samples, CD45RO-negative cells were positively selected for CCR7, yielding a CD45RA+CCR7+ population from which TemRA cells were excluded. The donors were healthy, HIV-negative adults with no recently reported acute infections or vaccinations. Every donor was a Caucasian adult living in Nashville, Tennessee, USA. After blood collection by leukapheresis, PBMCs were isolated using Ficoll-Histopaque density gradient centrifugation and then cryopreserved in the vapor phase of liquid nitrogen. Purity and quantity of every magnetically sorted T cell population were checked by analytical flow cytometry. From each sorted fraction, genomic DNA was isolated and quantified by UV absorbance on a Nanodrop 2000c.

Using the deep immunoSEQ assay, multiplex PCR amplified TCR CDR3 regions from genomic DNA. Genomic DNA extracted from each cell subset was distributed evenly over all wells of several immunoSEQ 96-well plates, and each plate served as one replicate. Each replicate PCR for sorted subsets received approximately 220 ng genomic DNA, equal to tens of thousands of T cell genomes. Purified libraries were quantified with a Qubit 3.0 fluorometer, sized on a Bioanalyzer 2100, and re-quantified with the KAPA Library Quantification kit. Each immunoSEQ 96-well plate was sequenced on its own single-read 150-cycle Illumina NextSeq 550 flow cell. The authors' analysis ran thus. Because only junctional sequences without quality scores were contained in the immunoSEQ output, filtering matching that applied to full-length reads could not be performed. Sequences were annotated with PyIR, a Python wrapper for IgBLAST v1.9, and V/J genes and CDR3 were assigned using IMGT germline references. Reads were filtered out if the reads had weak V/J assignments (E-value above 1e-6), no CDR3, stop codons, out-of-frame junctions, or ambiguous translated residues. A V3J clonotype was defined by an identical inferred V gene, J gene, and CDR3 amino acid sequence. Percentage overlap between repertoires was computed as shared unique clonotypes divided by the size of the smaller repertoire. Repertoire richness was assessed with RTK rarefaction, the Chao1 estimator, and Recon v2.1 estimates of unobserved clonotypes. Generation probabilities for all TCRbeta clonotypes obtained by the gDNA method from a handful of donors were computed using OLGA. TCRdb retrieved this table from immuneACCESS and kept in-frame rearrangements only. Not all clones are present; in checked studies, unresolved V genes account for under half, and no reason is known for the remainder. V and J calls plus clone size are reproduced from that table; the DNA served to infer D and trimming. Within this sample are about 820,000 clones, with about 91% of them counted one time only. In total, the top ten clones hold 24% of the sample.

This sample is part of a study of shared clonotypes between healthy human individuals (TCRdb year 2020). At the level of the whole study: The cohort comprised two women and a few men aged 18 to 49 years. For each donor, three plates each were used for CD4 naive and CD4 memory, two plates were used for CD8 naive, and one plate was used for CD8 memory. The study deeply sequenced blood TCR repertoires of five healthy adults to estimate repertoire size and the extent of clonotype sharing between individuals. Libraries were prepared and TCR repertoires were sequenced by different laboratories using diverse techniques, in order to increase sequencing depth and limit assay-specific biases. Between about 0.94 and 8.9 billion PBMCs per donor were obtained by leukapheresis. Study-wide findings and limitations: Naive subsets generally had larger estimated clonotype richness than memory subsets did. Sampling was restricted to blood, and TCR repertoires in tissue are likely to differ from TCR repertoires in blood. Sharing across a few donors was observed for about 5% of naive CD4, 3% to 4% of naive CD8, 2% to 2.5% of memory CD4, and about 0.39% of memory CD8 clonotypes. Rarefaction of sorted-subset datasets indicated incomplete sequencing despite the large sequencing depth. Clonotypes shared by all four sorted-subset donors showed higher generation probabilities than non-shared clonotypes. The genetic and exposure-history diversity represented was limited by the small number of donors. Pairwise subsampling led to the expectation that sequencing depth would affect the degree of clonotype sharing among donors.

Ends trimmed: V by 4 bases, J by 4 bases; bases unmatched to a gene: 4. The CDR3 holds 15 amino acids from the cysteine to the phenylalanine. Only CDR3 DNA is held: 45 bases, read in frame from base 1. From a lookup of the germline V gene, CDR1 and CDR2 are SGHTS and YDEGEE. This receptor was obtained from a man aged 25-45 years in good health. The sequenced material came from naive CD8+ T cells sorted from blood. In light of the paper, this sample's cell subset or site label describes: CD45RA+CCR7+. The chain is assembled from TRBV5-8 and TRBJ2-7, and 14 bases in between align with TRBD2. CDR3 sequence: CASSPWTSGRYEQYF. Read as DNA, the sequence is TGTGCCAGCAGCCCCTGGACTAGCGGGAGGTACGAGCAGTACTTC.